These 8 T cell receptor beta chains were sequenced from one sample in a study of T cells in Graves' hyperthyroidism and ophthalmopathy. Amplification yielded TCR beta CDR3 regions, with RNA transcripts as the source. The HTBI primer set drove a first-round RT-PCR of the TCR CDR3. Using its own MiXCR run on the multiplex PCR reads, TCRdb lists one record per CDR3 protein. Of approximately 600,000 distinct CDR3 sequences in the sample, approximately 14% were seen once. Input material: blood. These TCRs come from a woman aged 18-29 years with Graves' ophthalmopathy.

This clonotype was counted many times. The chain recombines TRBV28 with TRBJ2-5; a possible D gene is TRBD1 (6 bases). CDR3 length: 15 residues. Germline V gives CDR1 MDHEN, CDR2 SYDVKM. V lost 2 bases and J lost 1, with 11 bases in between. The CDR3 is CASSLGGRGQETQYF. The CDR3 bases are TGTGCCAGCAGTTTAGGGGGCAGGGGCCAAGAGACCCAGTACTTC.

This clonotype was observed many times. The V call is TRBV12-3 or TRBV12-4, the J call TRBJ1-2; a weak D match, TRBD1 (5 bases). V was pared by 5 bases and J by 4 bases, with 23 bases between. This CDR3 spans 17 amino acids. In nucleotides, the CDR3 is TGTGCCAGCAGTCCTACTAGACAGTCAACGAGACTCTATGGCTACACCTTC. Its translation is CASSPTRQSTRLYGYTF.

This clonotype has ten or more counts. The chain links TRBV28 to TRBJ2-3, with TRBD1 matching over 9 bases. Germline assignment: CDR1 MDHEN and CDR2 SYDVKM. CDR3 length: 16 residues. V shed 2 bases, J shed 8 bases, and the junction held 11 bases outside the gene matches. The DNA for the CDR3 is TGTGCCAGCAGTTTAGAACCGGGACAGGGCGATGGTACGCAGTATTTT. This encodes CASSLEPGQGDGTQYF. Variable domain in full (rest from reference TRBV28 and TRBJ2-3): DVKVTQSSRYLVKRTGEKVFLECVQDMDHENMFWYRQDPGLGLRLIYFSYDVKMKEKGDIPEGYSVSREKKERFSLILESASTNQTSMYLCASSLEPGQGDGTQYFGPGTRLTVL.

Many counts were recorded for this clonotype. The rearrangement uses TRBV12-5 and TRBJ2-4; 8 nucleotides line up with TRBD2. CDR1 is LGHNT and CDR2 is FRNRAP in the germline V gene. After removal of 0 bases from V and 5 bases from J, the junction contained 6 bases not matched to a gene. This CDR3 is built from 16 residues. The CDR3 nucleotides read TGTGCTAGTGGTTTGGTGCTCGGGACTAGGGAAAACATTCAGTACTTC. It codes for CASGLVLGTRENIQYF. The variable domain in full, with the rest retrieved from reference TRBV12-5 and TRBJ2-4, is DARVTQTPRHKVTEMGQEVTMRCQPILGHNTVFWYRQTMMQGLELLAYFRNRAPLDDSGMPKDRFSAEMPDATLATLKIQPSEPRDSAVYFCASGLVLGTRENIQYFGAGTRLSVL.

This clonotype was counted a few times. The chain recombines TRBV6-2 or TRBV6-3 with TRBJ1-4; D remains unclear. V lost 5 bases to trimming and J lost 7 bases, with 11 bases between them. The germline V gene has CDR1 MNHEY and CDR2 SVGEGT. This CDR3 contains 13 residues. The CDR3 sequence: CASSHEGGEKLFF. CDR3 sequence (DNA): TGTGCCAGCAGTCACGAAGGTGGTGAAAAACTGTTTTTT.

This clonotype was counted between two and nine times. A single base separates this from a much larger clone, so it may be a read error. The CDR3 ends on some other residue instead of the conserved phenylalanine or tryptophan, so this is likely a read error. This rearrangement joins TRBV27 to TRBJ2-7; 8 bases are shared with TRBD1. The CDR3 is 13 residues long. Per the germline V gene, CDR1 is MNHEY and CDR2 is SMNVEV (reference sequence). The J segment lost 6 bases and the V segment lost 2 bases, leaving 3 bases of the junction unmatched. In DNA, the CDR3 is TGTGCCAGCAGTTTAGGACAGGGATTCGAGCAGTACCTC. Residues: CASSLGQGFEQYL.

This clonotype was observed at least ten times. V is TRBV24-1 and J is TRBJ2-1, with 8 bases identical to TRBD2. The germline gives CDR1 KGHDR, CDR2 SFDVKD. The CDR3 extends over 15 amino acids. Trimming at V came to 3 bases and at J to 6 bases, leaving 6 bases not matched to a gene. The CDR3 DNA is TGTGCCACCAGTGATGAAGGACTAGCTTCCAATGAGCAGTTCTTC. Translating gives CATSDEGLASNEQFF.

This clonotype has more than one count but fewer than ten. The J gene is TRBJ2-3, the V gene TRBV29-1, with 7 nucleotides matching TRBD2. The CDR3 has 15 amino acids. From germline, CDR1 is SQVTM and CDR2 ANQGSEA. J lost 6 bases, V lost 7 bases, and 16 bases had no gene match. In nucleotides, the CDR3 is TGCAGCGCCTCTGGGGCTAGCGGTCATATGGATACGCAGTATTTT. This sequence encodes CSASGASGHMDTQYF.